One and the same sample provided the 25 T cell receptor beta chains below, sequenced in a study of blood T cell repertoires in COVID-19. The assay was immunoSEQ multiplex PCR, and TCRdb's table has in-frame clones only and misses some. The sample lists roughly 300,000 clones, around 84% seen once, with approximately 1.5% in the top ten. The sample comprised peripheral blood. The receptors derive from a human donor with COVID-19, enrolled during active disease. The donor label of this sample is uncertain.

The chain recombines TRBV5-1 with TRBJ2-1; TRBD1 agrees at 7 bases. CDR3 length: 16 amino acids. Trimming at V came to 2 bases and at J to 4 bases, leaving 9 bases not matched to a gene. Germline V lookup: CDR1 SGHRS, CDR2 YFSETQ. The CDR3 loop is CASSLQGPPPYNEQFF. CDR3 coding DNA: TGCGCCAGCAGCTTACAGGGGCCCCCTCCTTACAATGAGCAGTTCTTC. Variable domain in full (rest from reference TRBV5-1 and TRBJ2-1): KAGVTQTPRYLIKTRGQQVTLSCSPISGHRSVSWYQQTPGQGLQFLFEYFSETQRNKGNFPGRFSGRQFSNSRSEMNVSTLELGDSALYLCASSLQGPPPYNEQFFGPGTRLTVL.

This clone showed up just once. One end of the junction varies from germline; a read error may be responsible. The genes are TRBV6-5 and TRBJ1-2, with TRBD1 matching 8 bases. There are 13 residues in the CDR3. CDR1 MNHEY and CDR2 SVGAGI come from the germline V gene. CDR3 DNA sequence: TGTGCCAGCAGTTCGACAGGGGTCTATGACTACACCTTC. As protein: CASSSTGVYDYTF.

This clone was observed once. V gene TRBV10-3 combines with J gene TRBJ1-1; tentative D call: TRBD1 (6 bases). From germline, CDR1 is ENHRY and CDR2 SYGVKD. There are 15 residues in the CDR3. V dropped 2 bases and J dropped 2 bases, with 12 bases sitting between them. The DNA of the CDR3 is TGTGCCATCAGTGAGAGGCAGGGGCCCAACACTGAAGCTTTCTTT. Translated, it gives CAISERQGPNTEAFF.

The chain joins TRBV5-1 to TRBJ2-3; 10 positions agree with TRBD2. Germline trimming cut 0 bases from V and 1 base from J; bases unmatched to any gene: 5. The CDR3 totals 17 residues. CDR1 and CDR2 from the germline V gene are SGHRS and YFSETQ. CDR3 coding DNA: TGCGCCAGCAGCTTGGGCACTAGCGGGGAGGGCACAGATACGCAGTATTTT. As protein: CASSLGTSGEGTDTQYF.

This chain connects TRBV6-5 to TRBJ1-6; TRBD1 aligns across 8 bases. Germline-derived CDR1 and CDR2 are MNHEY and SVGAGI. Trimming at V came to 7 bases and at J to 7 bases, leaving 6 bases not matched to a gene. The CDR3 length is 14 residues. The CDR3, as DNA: TGTGCCAGCAACCCAGGACAGGGAAATTCACCCCTCCACTTT. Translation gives CASNPGQGNSPLHF.

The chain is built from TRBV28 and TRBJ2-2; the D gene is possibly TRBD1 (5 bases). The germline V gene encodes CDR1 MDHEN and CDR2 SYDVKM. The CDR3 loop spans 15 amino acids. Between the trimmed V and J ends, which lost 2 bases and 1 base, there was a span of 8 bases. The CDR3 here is CASSLAGMNTGELFF. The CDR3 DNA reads TGTGCCAGCAGTTTAGCAGGGATGAACACCGGGGAGCTGTTTTTT.

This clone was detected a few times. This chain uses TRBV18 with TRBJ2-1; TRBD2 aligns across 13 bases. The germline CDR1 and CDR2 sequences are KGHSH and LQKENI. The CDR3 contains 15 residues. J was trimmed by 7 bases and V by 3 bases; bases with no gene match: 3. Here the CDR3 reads CASSPGLAGVNEQFF. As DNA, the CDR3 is TGTGCCAGCTCACCCGGACTAGCGGGAGTTAATGAGCAGTTCTTC.

CDR3 sequence: CASSRANEQFF. CDR3 bases: TGCGCCAGCTCCCGCGCCAATGAGCAGTTCTTC. V is TRBV10-1 and J is TRBJ2-1, with D hard to call. Germline CDR1 and CDR2: WNHNN and SYGVQD (reference sequence). CDR3 length equals 11 residues. V lost 8 bases to trimming and J lost 6 bases, with 8 bases between them.

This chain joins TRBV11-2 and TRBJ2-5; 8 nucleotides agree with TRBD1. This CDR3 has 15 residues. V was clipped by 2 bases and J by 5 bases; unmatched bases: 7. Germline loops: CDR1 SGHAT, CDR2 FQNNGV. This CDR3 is CASSLRDRGMETQYF. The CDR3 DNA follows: TGTGCCAGCAGCTTAAGAGACAGGGGCATGGAGACCCAGTACTTC.

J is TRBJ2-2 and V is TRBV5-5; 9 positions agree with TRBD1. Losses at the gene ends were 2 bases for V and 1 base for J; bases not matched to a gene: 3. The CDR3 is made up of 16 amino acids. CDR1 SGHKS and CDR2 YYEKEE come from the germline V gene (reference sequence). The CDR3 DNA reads TGTGCCAGCAGCTTACAGGGGGCGCGGAACACCGGGGAGCTGTTTTTT. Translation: CASSLQGARNTGELFF.

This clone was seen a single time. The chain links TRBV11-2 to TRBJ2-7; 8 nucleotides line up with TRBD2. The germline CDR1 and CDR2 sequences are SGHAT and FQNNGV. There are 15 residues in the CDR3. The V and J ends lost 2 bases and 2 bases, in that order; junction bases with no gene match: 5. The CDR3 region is CASSLSRGGPYEQYF. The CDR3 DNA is TGTGCCAGCAGCTTATCCCGGGGGGGTCCCTACGAGCAGTACTTC.

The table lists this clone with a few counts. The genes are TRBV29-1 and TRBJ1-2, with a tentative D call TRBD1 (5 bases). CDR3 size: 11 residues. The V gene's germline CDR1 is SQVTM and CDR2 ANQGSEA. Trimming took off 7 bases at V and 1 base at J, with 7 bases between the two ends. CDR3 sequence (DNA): TGCAGCGGACAGAGTAACTATGGCTACACCTTC. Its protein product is CSGQSNYGYTF. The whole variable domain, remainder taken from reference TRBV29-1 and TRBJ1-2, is SAVISQKPSRDICQRGTSLTIQCQVDSQVTMMFWYRQQPGQSLTLIATANQGSEATYESGFVIDKFPISRPNLTFSTLTVSNMSPEDSSIYLCSGQSNYGYTFGSGTRLTVV.

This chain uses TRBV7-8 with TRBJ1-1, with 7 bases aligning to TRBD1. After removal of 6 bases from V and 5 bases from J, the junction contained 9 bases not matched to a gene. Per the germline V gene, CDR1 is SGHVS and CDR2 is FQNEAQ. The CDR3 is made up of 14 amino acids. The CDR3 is CASSLTGLGTEAFF. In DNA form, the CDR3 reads TGTGCCAGCAGTTTGACAGGGTTGGGGACTGAAGCTTTCTTT.

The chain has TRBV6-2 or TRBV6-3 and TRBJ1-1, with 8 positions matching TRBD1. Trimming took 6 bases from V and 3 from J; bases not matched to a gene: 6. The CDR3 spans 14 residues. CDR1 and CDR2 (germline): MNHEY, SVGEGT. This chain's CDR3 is CASSRRGRDTEAFF. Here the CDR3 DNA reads TGTGCCAGCAGCCGCAGGGGGCGGGACACTGAAGCTTTCTTT.

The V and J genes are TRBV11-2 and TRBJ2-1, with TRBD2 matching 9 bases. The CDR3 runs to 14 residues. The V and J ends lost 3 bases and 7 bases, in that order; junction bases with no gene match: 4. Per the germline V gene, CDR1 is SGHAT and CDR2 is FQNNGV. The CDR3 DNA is TGTGCCAGCAGCTTGGGACTAGCCGTTAATGAGCAGTTCTTC. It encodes CASSLGLAVNEQFF.

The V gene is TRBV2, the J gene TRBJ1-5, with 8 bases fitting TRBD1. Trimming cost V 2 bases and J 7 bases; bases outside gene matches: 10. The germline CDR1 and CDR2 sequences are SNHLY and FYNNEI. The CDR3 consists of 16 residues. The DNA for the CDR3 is TGTGCCAGCAGTGAATTAACCGGCGGACAGGGACAGCCCCAGCATTTT. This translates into CASSELTGGQGQPQHF. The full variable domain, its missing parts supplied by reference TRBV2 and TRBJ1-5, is EPEVTQTPSHQVTQMGQEVILRCVPISNHLYFYWYRQILGQKVEFLVSFYNNEISEKSEIFDDQFSVERPDGSNFTLKIRSTKLEDSAMYFCASSELTGGQGQPQHFGDGTRLSIL.

The CDR3 nucleotides read TGTGCCAGCAGCTTATGGGGGGGCGCTGCCACTGAAGCTTTCTTT. As protein: CASSLWGGAATEAFF. The rearrangement uses TRBV7-2 and TRBJ1-1, with D possibly TRBD1 on 6 matching bases. CDR3 length: 15 residues. The V and J ends lost 2 bases and 4 bases respectively, with 14 bases between them. From germline, CDR1 is SGHTA and CDR2 FQGNSA.

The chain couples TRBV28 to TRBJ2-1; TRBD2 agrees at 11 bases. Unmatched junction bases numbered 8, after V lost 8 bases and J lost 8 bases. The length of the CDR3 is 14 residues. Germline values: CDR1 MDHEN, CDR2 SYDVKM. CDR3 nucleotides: TGTGCCAGCGAAACTAGCGGGAGAATAGATGAGCAGTTCTTC. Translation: CASETSGRIDEQFF.

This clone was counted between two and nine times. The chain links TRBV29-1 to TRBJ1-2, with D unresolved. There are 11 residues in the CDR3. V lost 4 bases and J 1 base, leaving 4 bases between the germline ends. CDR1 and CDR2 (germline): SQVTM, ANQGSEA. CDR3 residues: CSVAVNYGYTF. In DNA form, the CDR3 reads TGCAGCGTTGCCGTTAACTATGGCTACACCTTC. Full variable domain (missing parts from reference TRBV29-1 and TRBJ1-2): SAVISQKPSRDICQRGTSLTIQCQVDSQVTMMFWYRQQPGQSLTLIATANQGSEATYESGFVIDKFPISRPNLTFSTLTVSNMSPEDSSIYLCSVAVNYGYTFGSGTRLTVV.

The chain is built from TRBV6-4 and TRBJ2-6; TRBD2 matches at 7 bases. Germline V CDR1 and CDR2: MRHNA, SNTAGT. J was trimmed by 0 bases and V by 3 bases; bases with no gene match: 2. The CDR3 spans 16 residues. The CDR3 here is CASSERGSSGANVLTF. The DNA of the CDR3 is TGTGCCAGCAGTGAGCGGGGGAGCTCTGGGGCCAACGTCCTGACTTTC.

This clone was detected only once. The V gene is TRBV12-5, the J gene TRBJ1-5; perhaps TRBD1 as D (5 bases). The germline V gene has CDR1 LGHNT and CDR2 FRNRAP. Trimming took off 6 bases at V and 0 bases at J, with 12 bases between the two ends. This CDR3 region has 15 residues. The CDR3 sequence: CASGVGDYSNQPQHF. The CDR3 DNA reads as TGTGCTAGTGGAGTAGGGGATTATAGCAATCAGCCCCAGCATTTT.

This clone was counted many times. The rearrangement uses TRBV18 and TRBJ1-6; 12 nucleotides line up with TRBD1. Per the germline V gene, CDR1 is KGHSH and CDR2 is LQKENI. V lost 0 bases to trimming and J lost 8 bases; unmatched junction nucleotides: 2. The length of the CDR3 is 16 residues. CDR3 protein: CASSPPGQGAYSPLHF. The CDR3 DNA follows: TGTGCCAGCTCACCACCGGGACAGGGGGCTTATTCACCCCTCCACTTT.

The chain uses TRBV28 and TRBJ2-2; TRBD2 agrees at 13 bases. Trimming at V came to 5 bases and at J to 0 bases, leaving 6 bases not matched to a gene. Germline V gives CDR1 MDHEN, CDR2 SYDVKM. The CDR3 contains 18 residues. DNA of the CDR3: TGTGCCAGCAGTCCGGGACTAGCGGGACCCACGAACACCGGGGAGCTGTTTTTT. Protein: CASSPGLAGPTNTGELFF.

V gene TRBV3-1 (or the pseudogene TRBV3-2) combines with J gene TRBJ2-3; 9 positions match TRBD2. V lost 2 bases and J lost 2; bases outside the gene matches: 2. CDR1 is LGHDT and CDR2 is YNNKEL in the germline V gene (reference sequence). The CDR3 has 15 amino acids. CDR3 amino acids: CASSQLAGSTDTQYF. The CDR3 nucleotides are TGTGCCAGCAGCCAACTAGCGGGGTCCACAGATACGCAGTATTTT.

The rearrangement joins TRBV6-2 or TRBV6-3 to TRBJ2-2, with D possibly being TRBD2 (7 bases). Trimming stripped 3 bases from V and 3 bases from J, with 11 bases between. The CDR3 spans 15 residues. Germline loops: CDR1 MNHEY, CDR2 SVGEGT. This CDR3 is CASSYVGGDTGELFF. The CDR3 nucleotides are TGTGCCAGCAGTTATGTAGGGGGGGACACCGGGGAGCTGTTTTTT.